This paragraph reports one T cell receptor (beta chain). The antigen is not known. The V end lost 2 bases, the J end lost 6 bases, and 7 bases lay between the germline ends. The CDR3 is 11 amino acids. The germline V gene encodes CDR1 DFQATT and CDR2 SNEGSKA (reference sequence). It was with a sample-barcoded 5' primer and a J-beta primer mix that a second PCR of about 7 to 12 cycles was run. TCRdb recomputed calls from the 5' RACE reads with MiXCR, one row per CDR3 protein. Of approximately 850,000 distinct CDR3 sequences listed, under 45% were seen once; the top ten hold roughly a fifth. The sample is drawn from a study of blood T cells in healthy people across ages. Study observations and caveats: It was the long-lived donors that had more naive CD4+ cells and higher diversity than aged donors.

What was sequenced was blood. The clonotype was recovered from a man aged 55 to 70 in good health. The rearrangement joins TRBV20-1 to TRBJ1-2; no firm D call. CDR3 in amino acids: CSARLGDGYTF. For the CDR3, the DNA is TGCAGTGCTAGACTCGGGGATGGCTACACCTTC.